This section outlines one T cell receptor (beta chain) sequence together with its context. As yet, its antigen is unknown. This sample is drawn from a study of siplizumab effects on memory and regulatory T cells. Sequenced by immunoSEQ multiplex PCR; TCRdb stores in-frame clones only, minus some. The sample has approximately 100,000 clones, about 92% seen once. Findings and limits, study-wide: Siplizumab, the agent tested, significantly reduced alloreactive sequences traceable to unstimulated CD4+ memory cells. Mappable alloreactive CD4+ clones were on average 68.8% Treg-derived with siplizumab, around 25% in controls.

Sequenced material: Tregs sorted from blood. The sequence was collected from a human donor in good health.

The CDR3 region is CASSTLGSGANVLTF. In nucleotides, the CDR3 is TGCGCCAGCAGCACGCTCGGGTCTGGGGCCAACGTCCTGACTTTC. V gene TRBV5-1 combines with J gene TRBJ2-6; D gene unclear. V was shortened by 4 bases and J by 1 base, with 9 bases between the two germline ends. Per the germline V gene, CDR1 is SGHRS and CDR2 is YFSETQ. The CDR3 contains 15 residues. The variable domain in full, completed from reference TRBV5-1 and TRBJ2-6, reads KAGVTQTPRYLIKTRGQQVTLSCSPISGHRSVSWYQQTPGQGLQFLFEYFSETQRNKGNFPGRFSGRQFSNSRSEMNVSTLELGDSALYLCASSTLGSGANVLTFGAGSRLTVL.